This TCR beta chain was recorded in a study of read filtering for tumor transcriptome and immune sequencing. Study-level information: After DNase treatment, RNA was made into whole-transcriptome libraries.

Molecular barcoded adaptors covering alpha/delta and beta/gamma chains were used on roughly 370 ng RNA. Each CDR3 protein gets one entry after TCRdb re-called the reads with MiXCR. The data show roughly 59,000 distinct CDR3 sequences, with around 19% seen just once and roughly a tenth held by the top ten. V was clipped by 0 bases and J by 5 bases, with 13 bases between them. The germline gives CDR1 SGHDN, CDR2 FVKESK. The CDR3 covers 15 residues. In regard to this clonotype: The CDR3 ends on some other residue instead of the conserved phenylalanine or tryptophan, so this is likely a read error.

The sequencing input was a population of CD138-negative cells sorted from bone marrow. This chain links TRBV14 with TRBJ2-5; a weak D match, TRBD2 (6 bases). The receptor comes from a donor at least 40 years old with multiple myeloma. The CDR3 coding sequence is TGTGCCAGCAGCCAAGATTCGGGGGTCCACGAGACCCAGTACTCC. It specifies CASSQDSGVHETQYS.